Shown below are 21 T cell receptor beta chains from a single sample sequenced in a study of blood T cell repertoires in COVID-19. The repertoire was sequenced with immunoSEQ multiplex PCR; TCRdb's copy has only in-frame clones and lacks some. The sample yields approximately 33,000 clones, around 90% seen once. Sequenced input: peripheral blood. The receptors come from a man aged 60 to 69 with COVID-19, enrolled during active disease.

The chain uses TRBV27 and TRBJ2-7, with 8 bases that match TRBD2. There are 15 residues in the CDR3. Germline V gives CDR1 MNHEY, CDR2 SMNVEV (reference sequence). Trimming took 4 bases from V and 0 from J; bases not matched to a gene: 5. Written as DNA, the CDR3 is TGTGCCAGCAGTTCCGCGGGAGGCACCTCCTACGAGCAGTACTTC. Translating gives CASSSAGGTSYEQYF.

The CDR3 sequence is CASNSVGLDNEQFF. The CDR3 DNA reads as TGTGCCAGCAATTCCGTGGGACTAGACAATGAGCAGTTCTTC. V gene TRBV27 combines with J gene TRBJ2-1; the match to TRBD2 covers 8 bases. The trim removed 7 bases at V and 5 bases at J, leaving 7 bases unmatched. The V gene's germline CDR1 is MNHEY and CDR2 SMNVEV (reference sequence). This CDR3 is built from 14 residues.

The V call is TRBV30, the J call TRBJ2-3; D gene unclear. V lost 2 bases to trimming and J lost 2 bases, with 17 bases between them. The CDR3 consists of 16 residues. Germline-derived CDR1 and CDR2 are GTSNPN and SVGIG (reference sequence). The CDR3 DNA is TGTGCCTGGAGTCGCTCTCGCCCCACACACACAGATACGCAGTATTTT. Translated, it gives CAWSRSRPTHTDTQYF.

V usage is TRBV4-1 and J usage is TRBJ1-5; TRBD1 might be the D (6 bases). CDR3 length: 15 amino acids. The V gene's germline CDR1 is MGHRA and CDR2 YSYEKL. V dropped 0 bases and J dropped 1 base, with 7 bases sitting between them. CDR3 in DNA: TGCGCCAGCAGCCAAGATAGGGGGAGCAATCAGCCCCAGCATTTT. Protein sequence: CASSQDRGSNQPQHF.

The rearrangement joins TRBV6-2 or TRBV6-3 to TRBJ1-1; D is undetermined. The germline V gene has CDR1 MNHEY and CDR2 SVGEGT. The CDR3 has 14 amino acids. V was shortened by 2 bases and J by 4 bases, with 11 bases between the two germline ends. CDR3 coding DNA: TGTGCCAGCAGTTACCCGCTAGTTAGCACTGAAGCTTTCTTT. The encoded protein is CASSYPLVSTEAFF.

The chain combines TRBV7-2 with TRBJ1-3; D is ambiguous. V lost 5 bases and J 2 bases, leaving 13 bases between the germline ends. The CDR3 covers 15 residues. Germline-derived CDR1 and CDR2 are SGHTA and FQGNSA. The CDR3 bases are TGTGCCAGCAGCCACCCGGAGGGAACTGGAAACACCATATATTTT. This encodes CASSHPEGTGNTIYF.

The V and J genes are TRBV4-1 and TRBJ2-7; tentatively, D is TRBD1 (6 bases). CDR1 is MGHRA, CDR2 YSYEKL, per germline. The CDR3 contains 16 residues. V lost 2 bases and J 0 bases, leaving 14 bases between the germline ends. This chain's CDR3 is CASSQSLGANSYEQYF. The CDR3 DNA reads as TGCGCCAGCAGCCAAAGTCTGGGGGCTAACTCCTACGAGCAGTACTTC.

The J gene is TRBJ2-7, the V gene TRBV7-2; 9 nucleotides agree with TRBD1. This CDR3 is built from 14 residues. Germline V gene lookup returns CDR1 SGHTA and CDR2 FQGNSA. Germline trimming cut 5 bases from V and 4 bases from J; bases unmatched to any gene: 6. For the CDR3, the DNA is TGTGCCAGCAGCATCGGGACAGGGAATTACGAGCAGTACTTC. This codes for CASSIGTGNYEQYF.

This clone was seen only a few times. The chain has TRBV29-1 and TRBJ2-7; maybe TRBD1 (6 bases). The CDR3 loop spans 13 amino acids. V was clipped by 3 bases and J by 1 base, with 10 bases between them. Germline CDR1 SQVTM, CDR2 ANQGSEA. CDR3 loop: CSVDTGNSYEQYF. The CDR3 DNA reads TGCAGCGTTGATACAGGGAATTCCTACGAGCAGTACTTC.

The genes are TRBV19 and TRBJ2-7; TRBD1 agrees at 9 bases. With 4 bases clipped from V and 2 bases from J, the junction kept 6 bases outside the gene matches. Germline V gene lookup returns CDR1 LNHDA and CDR2 SQIVND (reference sequence). This CDR3 is 15 amino acids long. The CDR3: CASSRGGTGTYEQYF. The CDR3 DNA sequence: TGTGCCAGTAGTAGGGGCGGGACAGGGACCTACGAGCAGTACTTC.

The V call is TRBV30, the J call TRBJ1-1; TRBD1 matches 8 bases. V lost 3 bases and J lost 4; bases outside the gene matches: 4. The CDR3 contains 13 residues. Germline V lookup: CDR1 GTSNPN, CDR2 SVGIG (reference sequence). The CDR3 protein is CAWSRDRGTEAFF. The DNA for the CDR3 is TGTGCCTGGAGCCGCGACAGGGGCACTGAAGCTTTCTTT.

V and J are TRBV14 and TRBJ2-6; 8 bases are a match to TRBD1. From germline, CDR1 is SGHDN and CDR2 FVKESK. The CDR3 runs 16 residues. The trim removed 7 bases at V and 2 bases at J, leaving 7 bases unmatched. CDR3 sequence: CASKVSGGAGANVLTF. For the CDR3, the DNA is TGTGCCAGCAAGGTGTCAGGGGGCGCTGGGGCCAACGTCCTGACTTTC.

V gene TRBV30 combines with J gene TRBJ2-1, with 13 positions matching TRBD2. J gave up 0 bases and V 2 bases, and 7 bases lay outside the gene matches. Germline assignment: CDR1 GTSNPN and CDR2 SVGIG (reference sequence). The CDR3 runs to 18 residues. CDR3 sequence: CAWSQGTSGTGSYNEQFF. The CDR3 bases are TGTGCCTGGAGTCAAGGGACTAGCGGGACCGGCTCCTACAATGAGCAGTTCTTC.

The V and J genes are TRBV24-1 and TRBJ2-3; D is possibly TRBD1 (5 bases). From germline, CDR1 is KGHDR and CDR2 SFDVKD. The CDR3 extends over 14 amino acids. V lost 4 bases to trimming and J lost 0 bases, with 7 bases between them. The CDR3 protein is CATSDRASTDTQYF. The CDR3 bases are TGTGCCACCAGTGACAGGGCTAGCACAGATACGCAGTATTTT.

V and J are TRBV28 and TRBJ1-5; D gene uncertain. Germline-derived CDR1 and CDR2 are MDHEN and SYDVKM. This CDR3 has 14 amino acids. V lost 10 bases, J lost 1 base, and 14 bases lay in between. The CDR3 coding sequence is TGTGCCACCAGAAAACCCCGGAGCAATCAGCCCCAGCATTTT. This gives the protein CATRKPRSNQPQHF.

V gene TRBV5-8 combines with J gene TRBJ2-6, with 9 bases fitting TRBD1. The CDR3 is made up of 17 amino acids. With V trimmed by 4 bases and J by 0 bases, 5 bases remained unmatched. Germline V gene data show CDR1 as SGHTS and CDR2 as YDEGEE. The CDR3 DNA reads as TGTGCCAGCAGCACCGGACAGGGGAGCTCTGGGGCCAACGTCCTGACTTTC. Translating it yields CASSTGQGSSGANVLTF.

The V call is TRBV5-1, the J call TRBJ2-5; unclear D gene. The CDR3 totals 13 residues. Germline assignment: CDR1 SGHRS and CDR2 YFSETQ. Between the trimmed V and J ends, which lost 4 bases and 1 base, there was a span of 8 bases. In DNA form, the CDR3 reads TGCGCCAGCAGCCGGGTGATCCAAGAGACCCAGTACTTC. This translates into CASSRVIQETQYF.

This sequence joins TRBV24-1 and TRBJ2-3, with 14 bases fitting TRBD2. The CDR3 totals 19 residues. Germline V gene lookup returns CDR1 KGHDR and CDR2 SFDVKD. V was pared by 3 bases and J by 1 base, with 8 bases of the junction left unmatched. Written as DNA, the CDR3 is TGTGCCACCAGTGATCCCAAGGGACTAGCGGGAGTTGGCACAGATACGCAGTATTTT. This encodes CATSDPKGLAGVGTDTQYF.

The V and J genes are TRBV6-5 and TRBJ2-7; no firm D call. This CDR3 spans 14 amino acids. The V and J ends lost 3 bases and 0 bases respectively, with 9 bases between them. Germline V gene lookup returns CDR1 MNHEY and CDR2 SVGAGI. The CDR3, as DNA: TGTGCCAGCAGTTATACTGCAAGCTCCTACGAGCAGTACTTC. Translated, it gives CASSYTASSYEQYF.

The J gene is TRBJ1-1, the V gene TRBV19; D gene ambiguous. The CDR3 runs 10 residues. Trimming took 6 bases from V and 11 from J, leaving 10 bases between them. In germline, CDR1 is LNHDA, CDR2 SQIVND (reference sequence). The CDR3 DNA reads as TGTGCCAGTAGGGAGAGGGAGGCTTTCTTT. It is translated as CASREREAFF.

The rearrangement joins TRBV2 to TRBJ1-1; 8 nucleotides line up with TRBD1. Germline V gene lookup returns CDR1 SNHLY and CDR2 FYNNEI. V gave up 10 bases and J gave up 1 base; unmatched junction bases: 11. This CDR3 has 15 amino acids. The CDR3, as DNA: TGTGCCACCCGACAGGGGTCTACTACGAACACTGAAGCTTTCTTT. Protein sequence: CATRQGSTTNTEAFF.